The sequence of this T cell receptor beta chain was determined in a study of immune evolution from preneoplasia to lung adenocarcinoma. Study conclusions and caveats: Clonality was highest in normal lung, lower in later-stage lesions apparently. Top clone share appeared to fall from AAH through AIS, MIA, adenocarcinoma.

This clone was seen once. The antigen is undetermined. Assay used: immunoSEQ multiplex PCR; TCRdb lists only in-frame clones, some missing. The sample consists of 4,000 to 6,000 clones, around four fifths of them appearing once. Germline V gives CDR1 MNHNS, CDR2 SASEGT. Trimming at V came to 7 bases and at J to 7 bases, leaving 7 bases not matched to a gene. The CDR3 length is 13 residues. This rearrangement joins TRBV6-1 to TRBJ2-1; 7 positions agree with TRBD1. Sequenced: FFPE adjacent normal lung tissue. The sequence derives from a donor at least 70 years old with lung adenocarcinoma. The CDR3 DNA is TGTGCCAGCAACCCGGACAGGAGAAATGAGCAGTTCTTC. This encodes CASNPDRRNEQFF.